There are a few counts of the clone carrying this T cell receptor (beta chain). The data are from a study of identical twins. Looked up from germline, CDR1 is MGHDK and CDR2 is SYGVNS. V dropped 4 bases and J dropped 2 bases, with 11 bases sitting between them. The CDR3 sequence is 14 residues long. TCRdb itself ran the 5' RACE reads through MiXCR, one entry per CDR3 protein. This sample yields fewer than 250,000 distinct CDR3 sequences, of which roughly 7.5% are seen a single time; under 6% belongs to the top ten. This sample was also put to use in a study of yellow fever vaccine responses in identical twins.

Sequencing was carried out using CD8+ T cells sorted from blood. The chain uses TRBV25-1 and TRBJ1-2, with a weak D call TRBD1 (5 bases). This clonotype originated in a woman younger than 35 in good health. The DNA for the CDR3 is TGTGCCAGCAGTGCCGGACACTTCAACTATGGCTACACCTTC. Translation: CASSAGHFNYGYTF.